A selection of T cell receptor beta chains follows, all from one sample in a study of shared clonotypes between healthy human individuals. Repertoires were generated with immunoSEQ multiplex PCR, while TCRdb's copy carries only in-frame clones and drops some. The table includes about 2 million clones, 85% to 95% detected once. Sample: naive CD8+ T cells sorted from blood. The receptor set was obtained from a man aged 18 to 29 in good health. Each CDR3 is given with its conserved first and last residue. A D gene is named only where the DNA matches it firmly.

V gene: TRBV9
J gene: TRBJ2-1
D gene: .
CDR3 DNA: TGTGCCAGCAGCCCCCGAAAGAGCTCCTACAATGAGCAGTTCTTC
CDR3 protein: CASSPRKSSYNEQFF

V gene: TRBV27
J gene: TRBJ2-5
D gene: TRBD2
CDR3 DNA: TGTGCCAGCAGCCCCTTCGGGAGGGGAGAGACCCAGTACTTC
CDR3 protein: CASSPFGRGETQYF

V gene: TRBV30
J gene: TRBJ1-1
D gene: .
CDR3 DNA: TGTGCCTGGAGAGGAGGGGCCGGGAACACTGAAGCTTTCTTT
CDR3 protein: CAWRGGAGNTEAFF

V gene: TRBV2
J gene: TRBJ2-2
D gene: .
CDR3 DNA: TGTGCCAGCTCCGAAACGCGGGGCACCGGGGAGCTGTTTTTT
CDR3 protein: CASSETRGTGELFF

V gene: TRBV5-4
J gene: TRBJ1-1
D gene: TRBD1
CDR3 DNA: TGTGCCAGCAGCCCCAGGGGGATTCAAAACACTGAAGCTTTCTTT
CDR3 protein: CASSPRGIQNTEAFF

V gene: TRBV4-3
J gene: TRBJ1-1
D gene: .
CDR3 DNA: TGCGCCAGCAGCCAAGATGGTCCGTCGGGGGGATGGACTGAAGCTTTCTTT
CDR3 protein: CASSQDGPSGGWTEAFF

V gene: TRBV6-4
J gene: TRBJ2-3
D gene: TRBD2
CDR3 DNA: TGTGCCAGCAGTCCCCACCCGGGACTAGGGACCACAGATACGCAGTATTTT
CDR3 protein: CASSPHPGLGTTDTQYF

V gene: TRBV29-1
J gene: TRBJ2-1
D gene: TRBD1
CDR3 DNA: TGCAGCGAAGGGACAGGGGTATGGGGTGAGCAGTTCTTC
CDR3 protein: CSEGTGVWGEQFF

V gene: TRBV7-8
J gene: TRBJ1-2
D gene: .
CDR3 DNA: TGTGCCAGCAGCTTAGCAGGGACGGACTATGGCTACACCTTC
CDR3 protein: CASSLAGTDYGYTF

V gene: TRBV9
J gene: TRBJ1-1
D gene: .
CDR3 DNA: TGTGCCAGCAGCGTAGTCGAAACTGAAGCTTTCTTT
CDR3 protein: CASSVVETEAFF

V gene: TRBV2
J gene: TRBJ1-1
D gene: .
CDR3 DNA: TGTGCCAGCAGTGAAGCGGGGCAGGCGAACACTGAAGCTTTCTTT
CDR3 protein: CASSEAGQANTEAFF

V gene: TRBV27
J gene: TRBJ2-3
D gene: .
CDR3 DNA: TGTGCCAGCAGTTTATCGGTAGAGAGCACAGATACGCAGTATTTT
CDR3 protein: CASSLSVESTDTQYF

V gene: TRBV9
J gene: TRBJ1-1
D gene: TRBD1
CDR3 DNA: TGTGCCAGCAGCCCGCCGGGGACAGGGGCTGAAGCTTTCTTT
CDR3 protein: CASSPPGTGAEAFF

V gene: TRBV6-6
J gene: TRBJ2-5
D gene: TRBD2
CDR3 DNA: TGTGCCAGCAGTTCCGTAGCGGGAAAAGAGACCCAGTACTTC
CDR3 protein: CASSSVAGKETQYF

V gene: TRBV5-6
J gene: TRBJ2-7
D gene: .
CDR3 DNA: TGTGCCAGCAGCTTGACGATGACAACCGCTAACGAGCAGTACTTC
CDR3 protein: CASSLTMTTANEQYF

V gene: TRBV5-4
J gene: TRBJ2-2
D gene: .
CDR3 DNA: TGTGCCAGCAACCCCCCTTCGTCCGGGGAGCTGTTTTTT
CDR3 protein: CASNPPSSGELFF

V gene: TRBV4-3
J gene: TRBJ2-1
D gene: TRBD2
CDR3 DNA: TGCGCCAGCAGCCCGTACACCGGGACTAGCGATGAGCAGTTCTTC
CDR3 protein: CASSPYTGTSDEQFF

V gene: TRBV15
J gene: TRBJ2-5
D gene: TRBD2
CDR3 DNA: TGTGCCACCAGCAGAGCCGGACTAGCGGGGCCGGGGACCCAGTACTTC
CDR3 protein: CATSRAGLAGPGTQYF

V gene: TRBV10-1
J gene: TRBJ2-1
D gene: TRBD2
CDR3 DNA: TGCGCCAGCAGTTGGGCGCGGGGGGGTTTGGATGAGCAGTTCTTC
CDR3 protein: CASSWARGGLDEQFF

V gene: TRBV27
J gene: TRBJ1-3
D gene: .
CDR3 DNA: TGTGCCAGCAGTCTTACAGGGCCCCTCTCTGGAAACACCATATATTTT
CDR3 protein: CASSLTGPLSGNTIYF

V gene: TRBV27
J gene: TRBJ2-1
D gene: .
CDR3 DNA: TGTGCCAGCAGTTTCGCGGCGGGACCTTACAATGAGCAGTTCTTC
CDR3 protein: CASSFAAGPYNEQFF

V gene: TRBV7-2
J gene: TRBJ2-7
D gene: .
CDR3 DNA: TGTGCCACCTCGTGGAGCAGGGGCTCCTACGAGCAGTACTTC
CDR3 protein: CATSWSRGSYEQYF

V gene: TRBV19
J gene: TRBJ2-1
D gene: TRBD2
CDR3 DNA: TGTGCCAGTAGTATAGTCGGGGGGGAGGGTAACAATGAGCAGTTCTTC
CDR3 protein: CASSIVGGEGNNEQFF

V gene: TRBV6-5
J gene: TRBJ1-4
D gene: .
CDR3 DNA: TGTGCCAGCAGATTCACAGTTGGGGCTGAAAAACTGTTTTTT
CDR3 protein: CASRFTVGAEKLFF

V gene: TRBV9
J gene: TRBJ2-7
D gene: TRBD1
CDR3 DNA: TGTGCCAGCAGCCCCGGGACAGGGCTCTCCTACGAGCAGTACTTC
CDR3 protein: CASSPGTGLSYEQYF

V gene: TRBV7-2
J gene: TRBJ2-5
D gene: .
CDR3 DNA: TGTGCCAGCAGCTTGTTCAGAAGGACAGACAACCATCAAGAGACCCAGTACTTC
CDR3 protein: CASSLFRRTDNHQETQYF

V gene: TRBV6-1
J gene: TRBJ2-1
D gene: TRBD1
CDR3 DNA: TGTGCCAGCACTTGGGACAGGGACAATGAGCAGTTCTTC
CDR3 protein: CASTWDRDNEQFF

V gene: TRBV5-1
J gene: TRBJ2-7
D gene: TRBD1
CDR3 DNA: TGCGCCAGCAGCCCAGCTCCGGGACAGGGAACCTACGAGCAGTACTTC
CDR3 protein: CASSPAPGQGTYEQYF

V gene: TRBV30
J gene: TRBJ1-1
D gene: TRBD1
CDR3 DNA: TGTGCCTGGACAGAGACAGGGGATTTGGCTGAAGCTTTCTTT
CDR3 protein: CAWTETGDLAEAFF